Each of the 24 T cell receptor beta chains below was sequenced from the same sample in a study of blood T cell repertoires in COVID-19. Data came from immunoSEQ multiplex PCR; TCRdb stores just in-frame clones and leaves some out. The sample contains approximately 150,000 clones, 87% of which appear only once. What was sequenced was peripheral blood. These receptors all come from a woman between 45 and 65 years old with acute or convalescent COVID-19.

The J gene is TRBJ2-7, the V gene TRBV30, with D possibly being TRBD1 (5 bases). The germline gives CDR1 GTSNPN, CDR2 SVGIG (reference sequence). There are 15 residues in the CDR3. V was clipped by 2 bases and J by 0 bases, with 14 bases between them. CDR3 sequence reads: CAWSTVGQGSYEQYF. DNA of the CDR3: TGTGCCTGGAGTACCGTGGGGCAGGGCTCCTACGAGCAGTACTTC. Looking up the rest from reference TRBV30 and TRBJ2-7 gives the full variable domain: SQTIHQWPATLVQPVGSPLSLECTVEGTSNPNLYWYRQAAGRGLQLLFYSVGIGQISSEVPQNLSASRPQDRQFILSSKKLLLSDSGFYLCAWSTVGQGSYEQYFGPGTRLTVT.

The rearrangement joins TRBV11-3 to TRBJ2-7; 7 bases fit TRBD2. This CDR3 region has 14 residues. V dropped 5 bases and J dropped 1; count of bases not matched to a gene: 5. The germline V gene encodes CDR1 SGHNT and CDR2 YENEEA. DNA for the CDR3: TGTGCCAGCAGCAGACTAGCTAAATCCTACGAGCAGTACTTC. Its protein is CASSRLAKSYEQYF.

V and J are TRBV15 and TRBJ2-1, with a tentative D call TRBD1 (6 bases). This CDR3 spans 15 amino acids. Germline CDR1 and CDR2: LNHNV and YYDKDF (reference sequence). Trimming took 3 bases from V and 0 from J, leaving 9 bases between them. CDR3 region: CATSSLRGSYNEQFF. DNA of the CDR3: TGTGCCACCAGCAGTCTCAGGGGCTCCTACAATGAGCAGTTCTTC.

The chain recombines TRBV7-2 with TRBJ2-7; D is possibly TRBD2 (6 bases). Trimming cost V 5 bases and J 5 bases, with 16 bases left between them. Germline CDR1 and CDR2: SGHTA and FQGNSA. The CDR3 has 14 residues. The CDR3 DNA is TGTGCCAGCAGCCTTGGGGGGAGTGGCAACGAGCAGTACTTC. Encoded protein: CASSLGGSGNEQYF.

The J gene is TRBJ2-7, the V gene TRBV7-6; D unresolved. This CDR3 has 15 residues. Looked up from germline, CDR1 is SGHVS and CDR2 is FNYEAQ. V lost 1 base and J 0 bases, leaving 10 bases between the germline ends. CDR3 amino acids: CASSLGGSDSYEQYF. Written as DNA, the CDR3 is TGTGCCAGCAGCTTAGGAGGCAGCGACTCCTACGAGCAGTACTTC.

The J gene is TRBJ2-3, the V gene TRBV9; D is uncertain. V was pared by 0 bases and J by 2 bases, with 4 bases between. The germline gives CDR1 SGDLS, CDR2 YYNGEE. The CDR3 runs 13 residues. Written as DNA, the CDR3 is TGTGCCAGCAGCGTAGTCCTCACAGATACGCAGTATTTT. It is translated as CASSVVLTDTQYF.

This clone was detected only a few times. In DNA, the CDR3 is TGTGCCAGCAGTGTGGGACAGAGAAACTATGGCTACACCTTC. Translating it yields CASSVGQRNYGYTF. V is TRBV28 and J is TRBJ1-2; 7 bases are shared with TRBD1. The CDR3 sequence is 14 residues long. Germline V gene data show CDR1 as MDHEN and CDR2 as SYDVKM. V gave up 5 bases and J gave up 2 bases; unmatched junction bases: 5.

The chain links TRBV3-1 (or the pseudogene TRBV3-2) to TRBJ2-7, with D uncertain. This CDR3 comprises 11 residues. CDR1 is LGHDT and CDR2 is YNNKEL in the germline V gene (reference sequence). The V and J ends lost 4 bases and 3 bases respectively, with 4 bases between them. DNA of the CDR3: TGTGCCAGCAGCCGTAGCTACGAGCAGTACTTC. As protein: CASSRSYEQYF.

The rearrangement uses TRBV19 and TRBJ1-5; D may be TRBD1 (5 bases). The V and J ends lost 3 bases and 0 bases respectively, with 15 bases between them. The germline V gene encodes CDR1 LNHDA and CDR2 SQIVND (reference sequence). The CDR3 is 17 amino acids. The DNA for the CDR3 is TGTGCCAGTAGTATCCTCAGGGCATATCTTAGCAATCAGCCCCAGCATTTT. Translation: CASSILRAYLSNQPQHF.

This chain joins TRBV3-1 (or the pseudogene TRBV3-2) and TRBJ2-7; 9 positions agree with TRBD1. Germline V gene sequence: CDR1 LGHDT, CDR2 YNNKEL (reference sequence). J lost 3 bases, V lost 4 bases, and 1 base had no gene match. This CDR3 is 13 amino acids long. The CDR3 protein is CASSPDRGYEQYF. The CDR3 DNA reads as TGTGCCAGCAGCCCGGACAGGGGCTACGAGCAGTACTTC.

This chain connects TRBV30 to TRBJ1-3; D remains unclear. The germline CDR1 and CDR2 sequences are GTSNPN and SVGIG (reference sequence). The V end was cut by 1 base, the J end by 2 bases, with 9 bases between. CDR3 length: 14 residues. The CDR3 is CAWSAGVPGNTIYF. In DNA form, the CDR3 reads TGTGCCTGGAGTGCCGGGGTGCCTGGAAACACCATATATTTT.

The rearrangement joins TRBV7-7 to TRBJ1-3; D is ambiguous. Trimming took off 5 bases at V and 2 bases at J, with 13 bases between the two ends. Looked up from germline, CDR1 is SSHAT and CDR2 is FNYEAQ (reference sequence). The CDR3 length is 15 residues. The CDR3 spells CASSPLLGAGNTIYF. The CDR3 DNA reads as TGTGCCAGCAGCCCCCTACTAGGTGCTGGAAACACCATATATTTT.

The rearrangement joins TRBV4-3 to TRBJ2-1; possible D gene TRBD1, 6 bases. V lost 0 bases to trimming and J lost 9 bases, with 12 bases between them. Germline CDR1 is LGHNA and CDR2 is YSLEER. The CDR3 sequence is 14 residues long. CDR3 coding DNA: TGCGCCAGCAGCCAAGATCTTACAGGGCTTGAGCAGTTCTTC. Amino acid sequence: CASSQDLTGLEQFF.

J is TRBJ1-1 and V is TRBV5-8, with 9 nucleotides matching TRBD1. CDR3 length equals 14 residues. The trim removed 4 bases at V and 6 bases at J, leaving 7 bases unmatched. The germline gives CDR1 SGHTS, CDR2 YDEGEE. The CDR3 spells CASSRTGGFAEAFF. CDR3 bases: TGTGCCAGCAGCCGTACAGGGGGCTTCGCTGAAGCTTTCTTT.

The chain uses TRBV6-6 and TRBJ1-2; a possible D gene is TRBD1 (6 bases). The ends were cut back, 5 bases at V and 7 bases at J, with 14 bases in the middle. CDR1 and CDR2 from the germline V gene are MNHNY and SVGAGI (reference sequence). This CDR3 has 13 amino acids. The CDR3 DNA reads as TGTGCCAGCAGTCCCCAGGGGAGTGGTGGCTACACCTTC. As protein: CASSPQGSGGYTF.

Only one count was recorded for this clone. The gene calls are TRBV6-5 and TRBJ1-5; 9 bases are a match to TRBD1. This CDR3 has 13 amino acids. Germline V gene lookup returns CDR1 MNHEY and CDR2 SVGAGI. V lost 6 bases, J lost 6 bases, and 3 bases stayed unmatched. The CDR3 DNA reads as TGTGCCAGCAGCTTACAGGGGGCTCAGCCCCAGCATTTT. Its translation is CASSLQGAQPQHF.

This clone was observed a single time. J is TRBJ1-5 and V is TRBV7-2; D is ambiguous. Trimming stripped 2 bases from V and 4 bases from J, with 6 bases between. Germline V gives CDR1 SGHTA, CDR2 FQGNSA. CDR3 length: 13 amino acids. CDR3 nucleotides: TGTGCCAGCAGCTTAACTCGGAATCAGCCCCAGCATTTT. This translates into CASSLTRNQPQHF.

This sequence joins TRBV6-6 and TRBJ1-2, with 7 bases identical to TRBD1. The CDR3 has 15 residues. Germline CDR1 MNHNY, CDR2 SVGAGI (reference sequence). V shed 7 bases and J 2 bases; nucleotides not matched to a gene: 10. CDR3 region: CASTGSGGGNYGYTF. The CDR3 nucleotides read TGTGCCAGCACCGGGTCAGGGGGTGGAAACTATGGCTACACCTTC.

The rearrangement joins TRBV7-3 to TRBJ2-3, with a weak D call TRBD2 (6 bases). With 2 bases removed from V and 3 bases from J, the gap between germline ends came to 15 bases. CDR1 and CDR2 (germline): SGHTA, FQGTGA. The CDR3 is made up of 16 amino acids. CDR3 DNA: TGTGCCAGCAGCTTATATATCTCGGGAGAGACAGATACGCAGTATTTT. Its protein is CASSLYISGETDTQYF. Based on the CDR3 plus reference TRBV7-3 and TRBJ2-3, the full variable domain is GAGVSQTPSNKVTEKGKYVELRCDPISGHTALYWYRQSLGQGPEFLIYFQGTGAADDSGLPNDRFFAVRPEGSVSTLKIQRTERGDSAVYLCASSLYISGETDTQYFGPGTRLTVL.

CDR3 protein: CASSPTGERGYGYTF. The CDR3 DNA reads TGTGCCAGCAGCCCGACGGGGGAGCGCGGCTATGGCTACACCTTC. This chain connects TRBV5-4 to TRBJ1-2, with a weak D call TRBD1 (5 bases). The V end lost 4 bases, the J end lost 4 bases, and 17 bases lay between the germline ends. The CDR3 runs to 15 residues. Germline lookup yields CDR1 SGHNT and CDR2 YYREEE (reference sequence).

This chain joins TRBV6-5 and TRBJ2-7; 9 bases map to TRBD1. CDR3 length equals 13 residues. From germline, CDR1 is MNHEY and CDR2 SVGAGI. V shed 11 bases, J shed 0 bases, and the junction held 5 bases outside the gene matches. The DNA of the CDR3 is TGTGCCGGGGGACAGGGTGTCTCCTACGAGCAGTACTTC. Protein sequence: CAGGQGVSYEQYF.

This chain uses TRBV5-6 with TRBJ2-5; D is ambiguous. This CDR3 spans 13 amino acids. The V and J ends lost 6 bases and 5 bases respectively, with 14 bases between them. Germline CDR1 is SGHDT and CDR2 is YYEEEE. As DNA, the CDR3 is TGTGCCAGCACCTCCGGGTCGGCGGAGACCCAGTACTTC. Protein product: CASTSGSAETQYF.

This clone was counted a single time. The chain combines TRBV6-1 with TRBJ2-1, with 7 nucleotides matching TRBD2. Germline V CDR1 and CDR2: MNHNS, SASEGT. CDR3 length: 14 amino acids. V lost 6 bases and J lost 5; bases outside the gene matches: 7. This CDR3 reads CASRRLAADNEQFF. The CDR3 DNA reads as TGTGCCAGCAGAAGACTAGCCGCCGACAATGAGCAGTTCTTC.

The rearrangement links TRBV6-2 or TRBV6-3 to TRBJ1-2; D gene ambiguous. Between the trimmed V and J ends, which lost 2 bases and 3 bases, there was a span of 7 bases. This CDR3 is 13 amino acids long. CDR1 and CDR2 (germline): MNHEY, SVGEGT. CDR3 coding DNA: TGTGCCAGCAGTTACGGTCGGGACTATGGCTACACCTTC. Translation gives CASSYGRDYGYTF.